Presented here are 22 T cell receptor beta chains from one specimen sequenced in a study of naive and memory T cell subsets. An equimolar mix of two oligonucleotides served as the beta constant-region primer for TRBC1 and TRBC2. TCRdb itself ran the UMI-ligation and nested PCR reads through MiXCR, one entry per CDR3 protein. This sample has some 83,000 distinct CDR3 sequences; 10% to 15% occur once, and the top ten carry 0.75% to 1%. The sequencing input was central memory CD4+ T cells from blood. Receptor source: a human donor in good health.

This chain uses TRBV5-1 with TRBJ2-1, with D unresolved. The CDR3 has 10 amino acids. Germline CDR1 reads SGHRS; CDR2 reads YFSETQ. Trimming pared 4 bases from V and 15 bases from J, leaving 11 bases between. The CDR3, as DNA: TGCGCCAGCAGCGGGCAGGTCCTGTTCTTC. Amino acids: CASSGQVLFF.

This clonotype was counted only a few times. The CDR3 spells CASSPGTGGARGYTF. The CDR3 nucleotides read TGTGCCAGCAGCCCGGGGACGGGAGGGGCGCGCGGCTACACCTTC. The chain combines TRBV7-2 with TRBJ1-2, with D possibly TRBD1 on 5 matching bases. Germline V gene data show CDR1 as SGHTA and CDR2 as FQGNSA. Trimming pared 5 bases from V and 8 bases from J, leaving 21 bases between. The CDR3 length is 15 residues.

This clonotype was observed a handful of times. The rearrangement joins TRBV10-2 to TRBJ1-2, with D unresolved. Germline V gene sequence: CDR1 WSHSY, CDR2 SAAADI. This CDR3 is built from 11 residues. Written as DNA, the CDR3 is TGCGCTGTTTATCGGGCCTATGGCTACACCTTC. Protein product: CAVYRAYGYTF.

The chain has TRBV20-1 and TRBJ1-2, with a tentative D call TRBD1 (5 bases). V was clipped by 0 bases and J by 3 bases, with 8 bases between them. The CDR3 has 13 amino acids. Germline V gives CDR1 DFQATT, CDR2 SNEGSKA (reference sequence). The CDR3 DNA sequence: TGCAGTGCTAGAGATGACAGTTACTATGGCTACACCTTC. Translation gives CSARDDSYYGYTF.

The sample holds many counts of this clonotype. The chain has TRBV5-1 and TRBJ2-7, with 9 bases fitting TRBD1. CDR3 size: 15 residues. The J segment lost 6 bases and the V segment lost 1 base, leaving 8 bases of the junction unmatched. The germline V gene has CDR1 SGHRS and CDR2 YFSETQ. The DNA for the CDR3 is TGCGCCAGCAGCTTGTCGGGACAGGGAAGGAGCGAGCAGTACTTC. Translating it yields CASSLSGQGRSEQYF. Using reference TRBV5-1 and TRBJ2-7 for the parts outside the CDR3, the full variable domain is KAGVTQTPRYLIKTRGQQVTLSCSPISGHRSVSWYQQTPGQGLQFLFEYFSETQRNKGNFPGRFSGRQFSNSRSEMNVSTLELGDSALYLCASSLSGQGRSEQYFGPGTRLTVT.

This clonotype was counted at least ten times. The rearrangement joins TRBV24-1 to TRBJ2-3, with 8 nucleotides matching TRBD2. Germline CDR1 is KGHDR and CDR2 is SFDVKD. V was pared by 7 bases and J by 1 base, with 3 bases of the junction left unmatched. The CDR3 is 14 amino acids. CDR3: CATRGLAGTDTQYF. CDR3 DNA sequence: TGTGCCACCAGAGGACTAGCTGGCACAGATACGCAGTATTTT.

This clonotype was found many times. The rearrangement uses TRBV20-1 and TRBJ2-3; D is possibly TRBD1 (7 bases). V gave up 5 bases and J gave up 3 bases, with 15 bases separating them. The CDR3 totals 14 residues. Germline assignment: CDR1 DFQATT and CDR2 SNEGSKA (reference sequence). The CDR3 spells CSAGSAGQTDTQYF. The CDR3 region has the DNA TGCAGTGCTGGGTCGGCGGGACAGACAGATACGCAGTATTTT.

This clonotype appeared many times. The chain carries TRBV28 and TRBJ2-2; D remains unclear. Trimming removed 4 bases at V and 2 bases at J, with 11 bases between. The CDR3 spans 15 residues. Germline V gene sequence: CDR1 MDHEN, CDR2 SYDVKM. CDR3 DNA: TGTGCCAGCAGTTCACCCCCCGGAAACACCGGGGAGCTGTTTTTT. This sequence encodes CASSSPPGNTGELFF.

The sample holds many counts of this clonotype. The chain uses TRBV28 and TRBJ2-2; 7 bases agree with TRBD1. This CDR3 has 15 residues. The germline CDR1 and CDR2 sequences are MDHEN and SYDVKM. J gave up 5 bases and V 5 bases, and 8 bases lay outside the gene matches. The CDR3 DNA sequence: TGTGCCAGCAGTCTGTCGGGACAGAGGACCGGGGAGCTGTTTTTT. Its translation: CASSLSGQRTGELFF.

The chain uses TRBV30 and TRBJ1-6; 7 nucleotides line up with TRBD1. After removal of 3 bases from V and 9 bases from J, the junction contained 2 bases not matched to a gene. Germline CDR1 GTSNPN, CDR2 SVGIG (reference sequence). This CDR3 contains 12 residues. The CDR3 DNA reads as TGTGCCTGGAGCGGACAGGTTTCACCCCTCCACTTT. Translating gives CAWSGQVSPLHF.

For the CDR3, the DNA is TGTGCCAGCTCCCCGGGACGAACCACAGATACGCAGTATTTT. Protein sequence: CASSPGRTTDTQYF. The chain employs TRBV18 and TRBJ2-3, with D perhaps TRBD1 or TRBD2 (5 bases each). This CDR3 spans 14 amino acids. Trimming left V 6 bases short and J 2 bases short, with 12 bases between. Germline CDR1 reads KGHSH; CDR2 reads LQKENI.

This clonotype was counted only a few times. The chain links TRBV7-9 to TRBJ1-1, with TRBD1 matching over 8 bases. Unmatched junction bases numbered 14, after V lost 4 bases and J lost 1 base. The CDR3 sequence is 18 residues long. The germline V gene encodes CDR1 SEHNR and CDR2 FQNEAQ (reference sequence). The CDR3 reads CASSSGNLDRGKNTEAFF. The DNA of the CDR3 is TGTGCCAGCAGCTCAGGGAACCTTGACAGGGGTAAGAACACTGAAGCTTTCTTT.

This chain joins TRBV10-3 and TRBJ1-1; TRBD1 matches 11 bases. Germline V gene data show CDR1 as ENHRY and CDR2 as SYGVKD. J lost 4 bases, V lost 6 bases, and 4 bases had no gene match. This CDR3 contains 14 residues. CDR3 sequence reads: CAIRGTGGGTEAFF. CDR3 DNA: TGTGCCATCAGAGGGACAGGGGGTGGCACTGAAGCTTTCTTT.

This clonotype was seen a handful of times. V usage is TRBV2 and J usage is TRBJ2-5; D perhaps matches TRBD2 (6 bases). The length of the CDR3 is 14 residues. From germline, CDR1 is SNHLY and CDR2 FYNNEI. V was pared by 6 bases and J by 3 bases, with 14 bases between. The CDR3 nucleotides read TGTGCCAGCAGCGGAGCAGCGGGTGAAGAGACCCAGTACTTC. It encodes CASSGAAGEETQYF. The full variable domain, completed using reference TRBV2 and TRBJ2-5, is EPEVTQTPSHQVTQMGQEVILRCVPISNHLYFYWYRQILGQKVEFLVSFYNNEISEKSEIFDDQFSVERPDGSNFTLKIRSTKLEDSAMYFCASSGAAGEETQYFGPGTRLLVL.

This clonotype was seen a handful of times. The rearrangement joins TRBV19 to TRBJ1-1; a weak D match, TRBD1 (6 bases). CDR3 length: 14 amino acids. Germline V CDR1 and CDR2: LNHDA, SQIVND (reference sequence). V was clipped by 3 bases and J by 0 bases, with 8 bases between them. The DNA for the CDR3 is TGTGCCAGTAGTATCGGGGGGCTGAACACTGAAGCTTTCTTT. This gives the protein CASSIGGLNTEAFF.

This chain connects TRBV5-1 to TRBJ2-7, with TRBD1 matching 7 bases. With 4 bases clipped from V and 3 bases from J, the junction kept 13 bases outside the gene matches. Per the germline V gene, CDR1 is SGHRS and CDR2 is YFSETQ. The CDR3 loop spans 16 amino acids. The CDR3 coding sequence is TGCGCCAGCAGCCCCAAAGGGGGCAGTCTACTCTACGAGCAGTACTTC. Protein product: CASSPKGGSLLYEQYF.

This clonotype has only a few counts. V is TRBV7-9 and J is TRBJ1-1; D call uncertain. V gave up 1 base and J gave up 1 base, with 4 bases separating them. The CDR3 is made up of 13 amino acids. Germline V gene sequence: CDR1 SEHNR, CDR2 FQNEAQ (reference sequence). The CDR3 bases are TGTGCCAGCAGCTTAGAACGGAACACTGAAGCTTTCTTT. Its protein is CASSLERNTEAFF.

This chain connects TRBV25-1 to TRBJ2-5; possibly TRBD1 or TRBD2 for D (5 bases each). The CDR3 length is 14 residues. The ends were cut back, 6 bases at V and 5 bases at J, with 16 bases in the middle. Germline V gives CDR1 MGHDK, CDR2 SYGVNS. This CDR3 reads CASSAAGTEETQYF. The CDR3 region has the DNA TGTGCCAGCAGCGCGGCCGGGACGGAGGAGACCCAGTACTTC.

This clonotype was picked up a small number of times. The chain carries TRBV5-4 and TRBJ2-1; TRBD2 agrees at 8 bases. From germline, CDR1 is SGHNT and CDR2 YYREEE (reference sequence). V gave up 5 bases and J gave up 3 bases; unmatched junction bases: 7. The CDR3 has 15 residues. The CDR3 DNA is TGTGCCAGCAGATCGGGAGGGGGTGACTACAATGAGCAGTTCTTC. This encodes CASRSGGGDYNEQFF.

This rearrangement joins TRBV7-9 to TRBJ1-2, with no clear D. CDR1 SEHNR and CDR2 FQNEAQ come from the germline V gene (reference sequence). CDR3 size: 14 residues. The germline V and J ends were trimmed by 6 bases and 0 bases, with 11 bases remaining between them. The CDR3 sequence is CASRPTGTNYGYTF. CDR3 coding DNA: TGTGCCAGCAGACCTACCGGGACTAACTATGGCTACACCTTC.

At least ten counts were recorded for this clonotype. This chain links TRBV24-1 with TRBJ2-1, with D possibly matching TRBD2 (6 bases). Germline CDR1 KGHDR, CDR2 SFDVKD. CDR3 length: 15 amino acids. V was clipped by 3 bases and J by 5 bases, with 13 bases between them. CDR3 residues: CATSDPGLGDNEQFF. CDR3 in DNA: TGTGCCACCAGTGATCCGGGACTGGGAGACAATGAGCAGTTCTTC.

J is TRBJ2-3 and V is TRBV5-1; 8 bases are a match to TRBD2. The CDR3 totals 16 residues. Germline CDR1 and CDR2: SGHRS and YFSETQ. After removal of 5 bases from V and 6 bases from J, the junction contained 14 bases not matched to a gene. The CDR3 loop reads CASSPGLARAADTQYF. As DNA, the CDR3 is TGCGCCAGCAGTCCCGGACTAGCTCGGGCAGCGGATACGCAGTATTTT.